A single sample is the source of the 30 T cell receptor beta chains below, sequenced in a study of cytomegalovirus exposure and HLA in healthy donors. A multiplex PCR was run with 60 Vbeta primers and 13 Jbeta primers. The method was immunoSEQ multiplex PCR; TCRdb's version includes in-frame clones alone and lacks a portion of them. The table shows roughly 160,000 clones, with around nine tenths occurring only once. The specimen was PBMCs. These receptor sequences come from a woman aged 25 to 39 in good health and CMV-seronegative.

Here the CDR3 reads CASSLAGAGDNEQFF. In nucleotides, the CDR3 is TGTGCCAGCAGCTTAGCGGGAGCAGGTGATAATGAGCAGTTCTTC. The chain recombines TRBV5-4 with TRBJ2-1; 8 nucleotides align to TRBD2. CDR3 length equals 15 residues. V trimming: 2 bases; J trimming: 7 bases; junction bases outside the gene matches: 8. Germline CDR1 SGHNT, CDR2 YYREEE (reference sequence). Filled out from reference TRBV5-4 and TRBJ2-1, the complete variable domain reads ETGVTQSPTHLIKTRGQQVTLRCSSQSGHNTVSWYQQALGQGPQFIFQYYREEENGRGNFPPRFSGLQFPNYSSELNVNALELDDSALYLCASSLAGAGDNEQFFGPGTRLTVL.

The V call is TRBV13, the J call TRBJ2-7; 7 bases agree with TRBD2. This CDR3 is 18 amino acids long. Trimming removed 5 bases from V and 3 bases from J; junction bases left unmatched: 19. The V gene's germline CDR1 is PRHDT and CDR2 FYEKMQ (reference sequence). The CDR3 here is CASSPSYRPSGIVYEQYF. The CDR3 bases are TGTGCCAGCAGCCCTTCGTATCGTCCTAGCGGCATCGTCTACGAGCAGTACTTC.

The rearrangement uses TRBV29-1 and TRBJ2-2; 7 bases fit TRBD2. After removal of 6 bases from V and 6 bases from J, the junction contained 13 bases not matched to a gene. CDR1 is SQVTM, CDR2 ANQGSEA, per germline. The CDR3 totals 15 residues. DNA of the CDR3: TGCAGCGTCCTGAGGTCTAGCGGTAATCCCGGGGAGCTGTTTTTT. Its protein is CSVLRSSGNPGELFF.

The genes are TRBV28 and TRBJ2-7; TRBD1 agrees at 7 bases. The CDR3 has 15 amino acids. CDR1 and CDR2 from the germline V gene are MDHEN and SYDVKM. The V gene end was trimmed by 4 bases and the J gene end by 3 bases; junction bases not matched to a gene: 9. DNA for the CDR3: TGTGCCAGCAGTTACCCACAGGGGAAGGACTACGAGCAGTACTTC. This encodes CASSYPQGKDYEQYF.

The chain carries TRBV5-8 and TRBJ1-5; 7 bases map to TRBD1. With V trimmed by 8 bases and J by 9 bases, 5 bases remained unmatched. CDR3 length: 11 amino acids. Germline loops: CDR1 SGHTS, CDR2 YDEGEE. The CDR3 sequence is CASPPGGPQHF. Here the CDR3 DNA reads TGTGCCAGTCCCCCAGGGGGGCCCCAGCATTTT.

The rearrangement joins TRBV7-2 to TRBJ1-2; the D gene is possibly TRBD1 (6 bases). Trimming stripped 2 bases from V and 8 bases from J, with 9 bases between. The germline gives CDR1 SGHTA, CDR2 FQGNSA. The CDR3 sequence is 12 residues long. This CDR3 is CASSLQGYGYTF. CDR3 bases: TGTGCCAGCAGCTTACAGGGGTACGGCTACACCTTC.

In nucleotides, the CDR3 is TGTGCCAGCAGCCCGCTCTGCAGGGGCCTATACGAGCAGTACTTC. This gives the protein CASSPLCRGLYEQYF. The chain joins TRBV11-1 to TRBJ2-7, with D possibly being TRBD1 (6 bases). The V end lost 5 bases, the J end lost 4 bases, and 18 bases lay between the germline ends. CDR1 is SGHAT, CDR2 FQDESV, per germline (reference sequence). The CDR3 is 15 amino acids.

This clone was counted once. The rearrangement uses TRBV9 and TRBJ2-5, with 9 bases matching TRBD1. J was trimmed by 5 bases and V by 10 bases; bases with no gene match: 12. The germline gives CDR1 SGDLS, CDR2 YYNGEE. The CDR3 extends over 14 amino acids. The CDR3 nucleotides are TGTGCCGTGGGGGGGGGACAGGGAAAGGAGACCCAGTACTTC. Amino acid sequence: CAVGGGQGKETQYF. The full variable domain, its missing parts supplied by reference TRBV9 and TRBJ2-5, is DSGVTQTPKHLITATGQRVTLRCSPRSGDLSVYWYQQSLDQGLQFLIQYYNGEERAKGNILERFSAQQFPDLHSELNLSSLELGDSALYFCAVGGGQGKETQYFGPGTRLLVL.

The V and J genes are TRBV25-1 and TRBJ1-1, with TRBD1 as a possible D gene (6 bases). Trimming stripped 3 bases from V and 4 bases from J, with 12 bases between. Germline V CDR1 and CDR2: MGHDK, SYGVNS. The CDR3 covers 14 residues. CDR3 amino acids: CASSETGFSTEAFF. DNA for the CDR3: TGTGCCAGCAGTGAGACAGGCTTTAGCACTGAAGCTTTCTTT.

This sequence joins TRBV6-1 and TRBJ1-3; TRBD1 is a possible D gene (5 bases). The V end was cut by 6 bases, the J end by 9 bases, with 15 bases between. Germline values: CDR1 MNHNS, CDR2 SASEGT. There are 13 residues in the CDR3. Written as DNA, the CDR3 is TGTGCCAGCAGCGGCTATGCGGGGGGCACCATATATTTT. Residues: CASSGYAGGTIYF.

The gene calls are TRBV7-9 and TRBJ1-1; 7 nucleotides line up with TRBD1. The V and J ends lost 5 bases and 5 bases, in that order; junction bases with no gene match: 14. Germline V lookup: CDR1 SEHNR, CDR2 FQNEAQ (reference sequence). The CDR3 loop spans 16 amino acids. The CDR3 sequence is CASSHREGGGYTEAFF. The CDR3 nucleotides are TGTGCCAGCAGCCATCGTGAAGGGGGCGGGTATACTGAAGCTTTCTTT.

The rearrangement joins TRBV7-6 to TRBJ1-6; D might be TRBD1 (5 bases). The V gene's germline CDR1 is SGHVS and CDR2 FNYEAQ. The CDR3 is 15 residues long. Deletions cut 7 bases from V and 4 bases from J, with 14 bases between. The CDR3 loop reads CASTAGGGYNSPLHF. The CDR3 nucleotides read TGTGCCAGCACCGCGGGGGGTGGGTATAATTCACCCCTCCACTTT.

This clone is a singleton in its sample. V usage is TRBV7-8 and J usage is TRBJ1-6; 7 positions match TRBD1. This CDR3 contains 17 residues. V was clipped by 5 bases and J by 0 bases; unmatched bases: 7. CDR1 and CDR2 from the germline V gene are SGHVS and FQNEAQ. The CDR3 DNA sequence: TGTGCCAGCAGCCTAGGGGGCGGGGGCTCCTATAATTCACCCCTCCACTTT. Amino acids: CASSLGGGGSYNSPLHF. The complete variable domain, with remaining parts taken from reference TRBV7-8 and TRBJ1-6, reads GAGVSQSPRYKVAKRGQDVALRCDPISGHVSLFWYQQALGQGPEFLTYFQNEAQLDKSGLPSDRFFAERPEGSVSTLKIQRTQQEDSAVYLCASSLGGGGSYNSPLHFGNGTRLTVT.

Worth noting for this clone: Other DNA sequences in this specimen translate into the identical CDR3. The V gene is TRBV5-4, the J gene TRBJ2-3; D may be TRBD2 (6 bases). The CDR3 totals 12 residues. Germline V gene data show CDR1 as SGHNT and CDR2 as YYREEE (reference sequence). V gave up 3 bases and J gave up 12 bases, with 14 bases separating them. This chain's CDR3 is CASSWGDSSQYF. In DNA, the CDR3 is TGTGCCAGCAGCTGGGGGGATTCATCCCAGTATTTT.

The J gene is TRBJ2-1, the V gene TRBV15; 11 nucleotides align to TRBD2. Germline CDR1 and CDR2: LNHNV and YYDKDF (reference sequence). The J segment lost 4 bases and the V segment lost 3 bases, leaving 5 bases of the junction unmatched. This CDR3 is 16 amino acids long. The CDR3 DNA reads TGTGCCACCAGCAGCCCTAGCGGGAGGAAGTACAATGAGCAGTTCTTC. Protein: CATSSPSGRKYNEQFF.

The V and J genes are TRBV10-3 and TRBJ2-3, with 9 bases lining up with TRBD2. The CDR3 is 17 residues long. Germline trimming cut 4 bases from V and 4 bases from J; bases unmatched to any gene: 12. CDR1 ENHRY and CDR2 SYGVKD come from the germline V gene. CDR3 residues: CAISGRPGAGGADTQYF. The CDR3, as DNA: TGTGCCATCAGTGGCCGCCCGGGAGCGGGAGGCGCAGATACGCAGTATTTT.

This chain joins TRBV27 and TRBJ1-6, with TRBD1 as a possible D gene (5 bases). With 6 bases removed from V and 9 bases from J, the gap between germline ends came to 15 bases. Germline V gene lookup returns CDR1 MNHEY and CDR2 SMNVEV (reference sequence). CDR3 length: 14 amino acids. Here the CDR3 reads CASSLGVRGSPLHF. CDR3 coding DNA: TGTGCCAGCAGCCTAGGGGTGCGCGGTTCACCCCTCCACTTT.

The chain recombines TRBV5-1 with TRBJ2-6; 7 nucleotides align to TRBD1. The CDR3 length is 18 residues. Per germline, CDR1 SGHRS and CDR2 YFSETQ. V was clipped by 4 bases and J by 0 bases; unmatched bases: 10. The CDR3 nucleotides are TGCGCCAGCAGCGTCAAGACAGGGCTAACCTCTGGGGCCAACGTCCTGACTTTC. This translates into CASSVKTGLTSGANVLTF.

The J gene is TRBJ1-2, the V gene TRBV5-1; D remains unclear. CDR1 and CDR2 from the germline V gene are SGHRS and YFSETQ. V was clipped by 4 bases and J by 1 base, with 11 bases between them. The CDR3 is made up of 14 amino acids. The DNA for the CDR3 is TGCGCCAGCAGCCCGAACGCACTTAACTATGGCTACACCTTC. Amino acids: CASSPNALNYGYTF.

The CDR3 bases are TGTGCCAGTAGTTCCTCGGGGGTAGGCAATCAGCCCCAGCATTTT. Encoded protein: CASSSSGVGNQPQHF. The V call is TRBV19, the J call TRBJ1-5; D is possibly TRBD1 (5 bases). The CDR3 covers 15 residues. V was cut by 5 bases and J by 2 bases, with 13 bases left in between. Germline CDR1 and CDR2: LNHDA and SQIVND (reference sequence).

J is TRBJ2-1 and V is TRBV4-1, with no clear D. The CDR3 runs to 16 residues. V dropped 0 bases and J dropped 3 bases, with 12 bases sitting between them. Germline V CDR1 and CDR2: MGHRA, YSYEKL. DNA for the CDR3: TGCGCCAGCAGCCAAGAGTGGCTAGTAGTCTACAATGAGCAGTTCTTC. Translating gives CASSQEWLVVYNEQFF.

This chain connects TRBV5-4 to TRBJ1-2; D is possibly TRBD1 (6 bases). Between the trimmed V and J ends, which lost 0 bases and 8 bases, there was a span of 11 bases. Germline-derived CDR1 and CDR2 are SGHNT and YYREEE (reference sequence). The CDR3 totals 13 residues. The CDR3 sequence is CASSLVGAAGYTF. The CDR3 DNA follows: TGTGCCAGCAGCTTGGTGGGGGCGGCGGGCTACACCTTC.

Regarding this clone: One end of the junction is discordant with germline, which a read error may explain. The chain carries TRBV5-1 and TRBJ2-5; TRBD2 aligns across 7 bases. There are 18 residues in the CDR3. Looked up from germline, CDR1 is SGHRS and CDR2 is YFSETQ. CDR3 in amino acids: CASRLGNGLVSARETQYF. The CDR3 DNA reads as TGCGCCAGCAGATTGGGGAACGGACTAGTATCAGCCCGGGAGACCCAGTACTTC.

The chain uses TRBV7-9 and TRBJ2-1; TRBD2 matches at 7 bases. Germline V gives CDR1 SEHNR, CDR2 FQNEAQ (reference sequence). CDR3 size: 13 residues. The CDR3 sequence: CATPGLGLHEQFF. CDR3 nucleotide sequence: TGTGCTACCCCCGGACTAGGGTTACATGAGCAGTTCTTC.

The chain combines TRBV6-5 with TRBJ2-4; 7 bases map to TRBD1. This CDR3 region has 15 residues. Per germline, CDR1 MNHEY and CDR2 SVGAGI. Losses at the gene ends were 4 bases for V and 4 bases for J; bases not matched to a gene: 7. CDR3 in amino acids: CASSSPGQTKNIQYF. DNA for the CDR3: TGTGCCAGCAGTTCCCCGGGACAGACGAAAAACATTCAGTACTTC.

The CDR3 is CASSTDTRTDTQYF. The CDR3 DNA follows: TGCGCCAGCAGCACCGACACCCGCACAGATACGCAGTATTTT. V usage is TRBV5-1 and J usage is TRBJ2-3; D unresolved. V was clipped by 4 bases and J by 1 base, with 10 bases between them. The CDR3 runs 14 residues. The germline V gene encodes CDR1 SGHRS and CDR2 YFSETQ.

The chain recombines TRBV5-4 with TRBJ2-1; 8 positions match TRBD2. The germline gives CDR1 SGHNT, CDR2 YYREEE (reference sequence). This CDR3 has 15 amino acids. V lost 0 bases, J lost 8 bases, and 7 bases stayed unmatched. The CDR3 here is CASSLVGGGPDEQFF. CDR3 coding DNA: TGTGCCAGCAGCTTGGTCGGCGGGGGGCCGGATGAGCAGTTCTTC.

V gene TRBV19 combines with J gene TRBJ2-7; no definite D call. V was pared by 6 bases and J by 2 bases, with 11 bases between. In germline, CDR1 is LNHDA, CDR2 SQIVND (reference sequence). This CDR3 contains 13 residues. In nucleotides, the CDR3 is TGTGCCAGTAGCCCTAAAGTAACCTACGAGCAGTACTTC. Translating gives CASSPKVTYEQYF.

CDR3 sequence reads: CASGLTNLAKNIQYF. Here the CDR3 DNA reads TGTGCCAGTGGATTAACTAACTTAGCCAAAAACATTCAGTACTTC. The V gene is TRBV5-8, the J gene TRBJ2-4; D unresolved. The V gene lost 8 bases and the J gene lost 0 bases, with 15 bases spanning the gap. The CDR3 totals 15 residues. Germline CDR1 and CDR2: SGHTS and YDEGEE.

The chain uses TRBV20-1 and TRBJ2-7; a possible D gene is TRBD2 (5 bases). This CDR3 is 11 amino acids long. The ends were cut back, 6 bases at V and 7 bases at J, with 13 bases in the middle. Per germline, CDR1 DFQATT and CDR2 SNEGSKA (reference sequence). CDR3 nucleotide sequence: TGCAGTGCCACCCGAGGGCCAGAGCAGTACTTC. Protein: CSATRGPEQYF.